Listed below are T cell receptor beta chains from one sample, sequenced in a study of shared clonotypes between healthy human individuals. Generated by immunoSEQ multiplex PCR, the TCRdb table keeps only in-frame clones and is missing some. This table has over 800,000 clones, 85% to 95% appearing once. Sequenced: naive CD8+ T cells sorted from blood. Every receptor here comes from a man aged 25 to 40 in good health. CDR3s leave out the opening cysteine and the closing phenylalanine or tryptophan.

CDR3aa: ASKQGIAYEQY; j_gene: TRBJ2-7; v_gene: TRBV6-1
CDR3aa: ASSQSGTEQF; j_gene: TRBJ2-1; v_gene: TRBV23-1
CDR3aa: ASSIDALNTDTQY; j_gene: TRBJ2-3; v_gene: TRBV19
CDR3aa: ASSYSTSGRYNEQF; j_gene: TRBJ2-1; v_gene: TRBV6-6
CDR3aa: ATDFQGSPNTGELF; j_gene: TRBJ2-2; v_gene: TRBV28
CDR3aa: AIPRGDGYT; j_gene: TRBJ1-2; v_gene: TRBV10-3
CDR3aa: SVEEGQGYEQY; j_gene: TRBJ2-7; v_gene: TRBV29-1
CDR3aa: ASTPLGQNSDGYT; j_gene: TRBJ1-2; v_gene: TRBV27
CDR3aa: ASRHGRDLPYEQY; j_gene: TRBJ2-7; v_gene: TRBV5-1
CDR3aa: ASGRDTTDTQY; j_gene: TRBJ2-3; v_gene: TRBV11-2
CDR3aa: ASSQWSSGANVLT; j_gene: TRBJ2-6; v_gene: TRBV14
CDR3aa: ASSFNRGDTIY; j_gene: TRBJ1-3; v_gene: TRBV5-6
CDR3aa: ASSLKQGLLYEQY; j_gene: TRBJ2-7; v_gene: TRBV27
CDR3aa: AISESGVGTALTGELF; j_gene: TRBJ2-2; v_gene: TRBV10-3
CDR3aa: ASTRTGTTDTQY; j_gene: TRBJ2-3; v_gene: TRBV7-9
CDR3aa: ASSLATGAFTDTQY; j_gene: TRBJ2-3; v_gene: TRBV7-6
CDR3aa: ASSIGDRPFEQY; j_gene: TRBJ2-7; v_gene: TRBV19
CDR3aa: SVGRQGPNTYT; j_gene: TRBJ1-2; v_gene: TRBV29-1
CDR3aa: ASRRGTGELF; j_gene: TRBJ2-2; v_gene: TRBV5-4
CDR3aa: ASSLEGNTGELF; j_gene: TRBJ2-2; v_gene: TRBV7-9
CDR3aa: ASSLLVTRDQETQY; j_gene: TRBJ2-5; v_gene: TRBV28
CDR3aa: ASWALMRGGTEAF; j_gene: TRBJ1-1; v_gene: TRBV5-4
CDR3aa: ASSPPGPLDEQF; j_gene: TRBJ2-1; v_gene: TRBV9
CDR3aa: ASVGLTESDTQY; j_gene: TRBJ2-3; v_gene: TRBV7-2
CDR3aa: AISESGTHSSGVYEQY; j_gene: TRBJ2-7; v_gene: TRBV10-3
CDR3aa: ASRPGGEREQY; j_gene: TRBJ2-7; v_gene: TRBV27
CDR3aa: ATWGPTGFNYGYT; j_gene: TRBJ1-2; v_gene: TRBV6-1
CDR3aa: ASSGPTDTGELF; j_gene: TRBJ2-2; v_gene: TRBV9
CDR3aa: ASNPGGGTEAF; j_gene: TRBJ1-1; v_gene: TRBV9